Following are 32 T cell receptor beta chains from one sample sequenced in a study of regulatory T cells in long-lasting Graves disease. Regarding time point: newly diagnosed GD, antithyroid drugs for less than 3 months. There was RNA extracted from PBMCs, and the TCR library was made from it. Construction of the TCR beta libraries employed iRepertoire HTBI primers in conjunction with Arm-PCR of CDR3 regions. MiXCR, run by TCRdb on the multiplex PCR reads, gives a single entry per CDR3 protein. The sample records a few hundred thousand distinct CDR3 sequences, roughly 14% being singletons. These data were also filed under a second study, of T cells in Graves' hyperthyroidism and ophthalmopathy.

Sequenced here: peripheral blood mononuclear cells (PBMCs), sampled at new diagnosis, from a patient treated with antithyroid drugs. The receptor set was obtained from a man aged 25 to 40 with Graves disease.

This clonotype was seen at least ten times. J is TRBJ2-3 and V is TRBV11-2; 7 bases are a match to TRBD1. The germline CDR1 and CDR2 sequences are SGHAT and FQNNGV. Trimming took 5 bases from V and 2 from J; bases not matched to a gene: 4. The CDR3 covers 14 residues. The CDR3 here is CASSPDRITDTQYF. The CDR3 DNA follows: TGTGCCAGCAGCCCGGACAGGATCACAGATACGCAGTATTTT.

Details on this clonotype: A far larger clone is just one base off, so this is likely a read error. The rearrangement uses TRBV7-9 and TRBJ2-1; 10 bases map to TRBD1. J was trimmed by 10 bases and V by 5 bases; bases with no gene match: 8. CDR1 SEHNR and CDR2 FQNEAQ come from the germline V gene (reference sequence). The CDR3 loop spans 14 amino acids. CDR3 amino acids: CASSQGQGSYEQFF. The CDR3 bases are TGTGCCAGCAGCCAGGGACAGGGGTCCTACGAGCAGTTCTTC.

A remark on this clonotype: A far larger clone is one nucleotide away, so this likely arose from a read error. The gene calls are TRBV12-3 or TRBV12-4 and TRBJ2-1; no clear D. CDR3 length: 16 amino acids. V gave up 4 bases and J gave up 13 bases, with 26 bases separating them. The CDR3 region is CASSSKSWTDQETQFF. Written as DNA, the CDR3 is TGTGCCAGCAGTTCCAAATCATGGACGGATCAAGAGACCCAGTTCTTC.

There are many counts of this clonotype. The rearrangement joins TRBV12-5 to TRBJ2-1; unclear D gene. Trimming cost V 1 base and J 8 bases, with 3 bases left between them. The length of the CDR3 is 11 residues. Looked up from germline, CDR1 is LGHNT and CDR2 is FRNRAP. The CDR3 protein is CASGLAYEQFF. CDR3 sequence (DNA): TGTGCTAGTGGTTTGGCCTATGAGCAGTTCTTC.

This clonotype was recorded many times. The rearrangement joins TRBV12-3 or TRBV12-4 to TRBJ1-5, with 7 bases that match TRBD1. This CDR3 region has 14 residues. Unmatched junction bases numbered 0, after V lost 0 bases and J lost 4 bases. DNA for the CDR3: TGTGCCAGCAGTTTAGCACAGGGGAATCAGCCCCAGCATTTT. It specifies CASSLAQGNQPQHF.

This clonotype was seen only a few times. One base away lies a much larger clone, so this may be a sequencing read error. This CDR3 is missing its conserved last phenylalanine or tryptophan, likely due to a read error. V usage is TRBV11-2 and J usage is TRBJ2-5, with 12 nucleotides matching TRBD2. The CDR3 has 17 amino acids. The V gene end was trimmed by 5 bases and the J gene end by 4 bases; junction bases not matched to a gene: 11. From germline, CDR1 is SGHAT and CDR2 FQNNGV. The CDR3: CASSETLTSGRGETQYL. CDR3 sequence (DNA): TGTGCCAGCAGCGAAACCCTGACTAGCGGGAGAGGAGAGACCCAGTACCTC.

The chain has TRBV7-2 and TRBJ2-7; unclear D gene. CDR3 length: 14 residues. Germline loops: CDR1 SGHTA, CDR2 FQGNSA. V shed 3 bases and J shed 0 bases, with 9 bases lying between them. As DNA, the CDR3 is TGTGCCAGCAGCTTCGGATTAGTCTCCTACGAGCAGTACTTC. It codes for CASSFGLVSYEQYF. The variable domain in full, completed from reference TRBV7-2 and TRBJ2-7, reads GAGVSQSPSNKVTEKGKDVELRCDPISGHTALYWYRQSLGQGLEFLIYFQGNSAPDKSGLPSDRFSAERTGGSVSTLTIQRTQQEDSAVYLCASSFGLVSYEQYFGPGTRLTVT.

This rearrangement joins TRBV7-2 to TRBJ2-7; no definite D call. V lost 2 bases to trimming and J lost 5 bases, with 7 bases between them. The germline gives CDR1 SGHTA, CDR2 FQGNSA. This CDR3 has 12 residues. The CDR3 spells CASSLFQDEQYF. The CDR3 DNA reads as TGTGCCAGCAGCTTATTTCAGGACGAGCAGTACTTC. Supplemented by reference TRBV7-2 and TRBJ2-7, the full variable domain reads GAGVSQSPSNKVTEKGKDVELRCDPISGHTALYWYRQSLGQGLEFLIYFQGNSAPDKSGLPSDRFSAERTGGSVSTLTIQRTQQEDSAVYLCASSLFQDEQYFGPGTRLTVT.

This clonotype has ten or more counts. V usage is TRBV6-1 and J usage is TRBJ2-6; D is uncertain. In germline, CDR1 is MNHNS, CDR2 SASEGT. The CDR3 contains 16 residues. V lost 6 bases, J lost 0 bases, and 12 bases lay in between. CDR3 in DNA: TGTGCCAGCAGCCCGGACGCGAGCTCTGGGGCCAACGTCCTGACTTTC. Residues: CASSPDASSGANVLTF.

Worth noting for this clonotype: The junction does not match germline at one end; this may be a read error. This chain uses TRBV7-9 with TRBJ2-5; TRBD2 might be the D (6 bases). Germline CDR1 reads SEHNR; CDR2 reads FQNEAQ (reference sequence). The CDR3 has 15 residues. Here the CDR3 DNA reads TGCGCCAGCAGCTCTGGAAGGGGTAGCGGAAGCCCCCAGTACTTC. Amino acids: CASSSGRGSGSPQYF.

A note on this clonotype: In this CDR3 the conserved last residue, phenylalanine or tryptophan, is missing, so a read error is likely. The V and J genes are TRBV20-1 and TRBJ2-1; 7 bases align to TRBD2. Germline loops: CDR1 DFQATT, CDR2 SNEGSKA (reference sequence). V was pared by 3 bases and J by 9 bases, with 11 bases of the junction left unmatched. This CDR3 spans 14 amino acids. CDR3 loop: CSASPDTGTTEQFS. The CDR3 DNA is TGCAGTGCTAGCCCGGATACCGGGACTACTGAGCAGTTCTCC.

The chain carries TRBV6-1 and TRBJ2-1, with 9 bases fitting TRBD1. The germline V gene encodes CDR1 MNHNS and CDR2 SASEGT. The V and J ends lost 3 bases and 9 bases, in that order; junction bases with no gene match: 6. The CDR3 has 14 amino acids. The CDR3 region has the DNA TGTGCCAGCAGTGACTCCACAGGGGGCGGTGAGCAGTTCTTC. This encodes CASSDSTGGGEQFF.

This clonotype occurred many times. The rearrangement uses TRBV7-3 and TRBJ2-7; maybe TRBD2 (6 bases). Germline CDR1 is SGHTA and CDR2 is FQGTGA. CDR3 size: 14 residues. Trimming took off 6 bases at V and 6 bases at J, with 18 bases between the two ends. This CDR3 is CASSPVGGRSEQYF. Written as DNA, the CDR3 is TGTGCCAGCAGTCCCGTGGGGGGTAGGAGCGAGCAGTACTTC.

With regard to this clonotype: This may stem from a read error, because a much larger clone lies one nucleotide away. The rearrangement links TRBV29-1 to TRBJ2-7, with D maybe TRBD1 (7 bases). The CDR3 runs to 15 residues. V gave up 6 bases and J gave up 5 bases, with 23 bases separating them. CDR1 and CDR2 from the germline V gene are SQVTM and ANQGSEA. CDR3 in DNA: TGCAGCGTGAGGGGGGTGACAGGGCGCGGCGACGAGCAGTACTTC. Protein: CSVRGVTGRGDEQYF.

This clonotype appeared many times. V gene TRBV7-9 combines with J gene TRBJ2-3; 8 nucleotides match TRBD1. CDR3 length: 17 residues. With 1 base clipped from V and 1 base from J, the junction kept 7 bases outside the gene matches. Germline CDR1 reads SEHNR; CDR2 reads FQNEAQ (reference sequence). This CDR3 reads CASSLEGTGIGTDTQYF. The CDR3 nucleotides are TGTGCCAGCAGCTTAGAAGGGACAGGTATTGGCACAGATACGCAGTATTTT.

V usage is TRBV5-1 and J usage is TRBJ2-2; 9 bases match TRBD1. The CDR3 is 19 residues long. The germline gives CDR1 SGHRS, CDR2 YFSETQ. The V segment lost 0 bases and the J segment 6 bases; nucleotides outside the gene matches: 15. In DNA, the CDR3 is TGCGCCAGCAGCTTGGATCCCGGGACAGGGATCCCCCGGCCCGGGGAGCTGTTTTTT. Translated: CASSLDPGTGIPRPGELFF.

This sequence joins TRBV5-4 and TRBJ1-2; TRBD1 aligns across 7 bases. The length of the CDR3 is 16 residues. Losses at the gene ends were 2 bases for V and 6 bases for J; bases not matched to a gene: 13. CDR1 is SGHNT and CDR2 is YYREEE in the germline V gene (reference sequence). Here the CDR3 DNA reads TGTGCCAGCAGCTTTATGCCCCAGGGGGATAGAGATGGCTACACCTTC. This gives the protein CASSFMPQGDRDGYTF.

This clonotype was detected many times. The rearrangement joins TRBV27 to TRBJ2-3; TRBD2 matches at 8 bases. This CDR3 is 16 amino acids long. In germline, CDR1 is MNHEY, CDR2 SMNVEV (reference sequence). The junction had 8 bases not matched to a gene; V was cut back by 4 bases and J by 2 bases. The CDR3 reads CASSWGAGVSTDTQYF. For the CDR3, the DNA is TGTGCCAGCAGTTGGGGAGCGGGAGTCTCCACAGATACGCAGTATTTT.

The chain joins TRBV4-1 to TRBJ1-2, with 9 bases identical to TRBD1. Germline CDR1 reads MGHRA; CDR2 reads YSYEKL. V lost 4 bases to trimming and J lost 4 bases; unmatched junction nucleotides: 16. The CDR3 covers 18 residues. CDR3: CASSRTPSGTGLFYGYTF. The CDR3 nucleotides read TGCGCCAGCAGCCGCACTCCCAGCGGGACAGGGCTTTTCTATGGCTACACCTTC.

This clonotype has a handful of counts. This chain joins TRBV10-1 and TRBJ2-4; D gene uncertain. Germline V gene data show CDR1 as WNHNN and CDR2 as SYGVQD (reference sequence). CDR3 length equals 14 residues. The V gene lost 10 bases and the J gene lost 0 bases, with 13 bases spanning the gap. The DNA for the CDR3 is TGCGCCACCTCAACACCCGGAGCCAAAAACATTCAGTACTTC. This translates into CATSTPGAKNIQYF.

This clonotype has just a few counts. The V gene is TRBV10-3, the J gene TRBJ2-3, with D uncertain. Trimming took off 8 bases at V and 1 base at J, with 10 bases between the two ends. The CDR3 has 13 amino acids. Per germline, CDR1 ENHRY and CDR2 SYGVKD. The CDR3 DNA follows: TGTGCCATCCGGAATGACCGCACAGATACGCAGTATTTT. This sequence encodes CAIRNDRTDTQYF.

The chain carries TRBV20-1 and TRBJ1-2; D not certain. Trimming cost V 3 bases and J 3 bases, with 8 bases left between them. Germline loops: CDR1 DFQATT, CDR2 SNEGSKA (reference sequence). The CDR3 is 12 residues long. The CDR3 reads CSARDLYYGYTF. CDR3 coding DNA: TGCAGTGCTAGGGACCTATACTATGGCTACACCTTC.

The chain links TRBV19 to TRBJ1-2, with D uncertain. This CDR3 is 10 amino acids long. V was clipped by 10 bases and J by 1 base, with 4 bases between them. Per germline, CDR1 LNHDA and CDR2 SQIVND (reference sequence). The CDR3 sequence is CATYNYGYTF. CDR3 nucleotide sequence: TGTGCCACATATAACTATGGCTACACCTTC.

This clonotype turned up a few times. The chain joins TRBV3-1 to TRBJ2-2; D is perhaps TRBD2 (5 bases). Germline V gene sequence: CDR1 LGHDT, CDR2 YNNKEL (reference sequence). The CDR3 extends over 15 amino acids. V was shortened by 3 bases and J by 4 bases, with 12 bases between the two germline ends. This CDR3 reads CASSQNTAGTGELFF. The CDR3 DNA reads as TGTGCCAGCAGCCAGAACACCGCGGGCACCGGGGAGCTGTTTTTT.

The sample holds many counts of this clonotype. The chain uses TRBV7-8 and TRBJ1-1; D unresolved. Germline V gene data show CDR1 as SGHVS and CDR2 as FQNEAQ. Trimming took 5 bases from V and 6 from J, leaving 10 bases between them. The CDR3 extends over 12 amino acids. The DNA for the CDR3 is TGTGCCAGCAGCCTAATACGTGCTGAAGCTTTCTTT. Protein: CASSLIRAEAFF.

At least ten counts were recorded for this clonotype. The chain recombines TRBV7-2 with TRBJ2-1; maybe TRBD2 (6 bases). Trimming removed 1 base at V and 6 bases at J, with 16 bases between. Looked up from germline, CDR1 is SGHTA and CDR2 is FQGNSA. The CDR3 consists of 16 residues. CDR3: CASSLVWGLGGNEQFF. The CDR3 DNA reads TGTGCCAGCAGCTTAGTTTGGGGTTTGGGGGGCAATGAGCAGTTCTTC.

This clonotype was detected many times. The CDR3 region has the DNA TGCAGTGCTAGAGATCCCACAGCCACCGGGGAGCTGTTTTTT. Translation gives CSARDPTATGELFF. The chain carries TRBV20-1 and TRBJ2-2; no firm D call. The CDR3 spans 14 residues. Germline V gene data show CDR1 as DFQATT and CDR2 as SNEGSKA (reference sequence). The ends were cut back, 0 bases at V and 4 bases at J, with 9 bases in the middle.

There are a few counts of this clonotype. The gene calls are TRBV20-1 and TRBJ1-1, with TRBD1 as a possible D gene (6 bases). The germline CDR1 and CDR2 sequences are DFQATT and SNEGSKA (reference sequence). The CDR3 sequence is 13 residues long. The CDR3 is CGEFAGANTEAFF. CDR3 sequence (DNA): TGCGGCGAGTTTGCGGGGGCGAACACTGAAGCTTTCTTT.

This clonotype was seen many times. For the CDR3, the DNA is TGTGCCAGCAGTCTCCTACTAGCGGGAGCTCCTCGGGGCACAGATACGCAGTATTTT. It translates to CASSLLLAGAPRGTDTQYF. The chain links TRBV28 to TRBJ2-3; TRBD2 matches 11 bases. With 5 bases clipped from V and 1 base from J, the junction kept 14 bases outside the gene matches. Germline loops: CDR1 MDHEN, CDR2 SYDVKM. The CDR3 is made up of 19 amino acids.

The chain is built from TRBV10-3 and TRBJ2-7, with D unresolved. The length of the CDR3 is 13 residues. Trimming removed 3 bases at V and 4 bases at J, with 10 bases between. Germline-derived CDR1 and CDR2 are ENHRY and SYGVKD. CDR3 residues: CAISDKSRYEQYF. In DNA form, the CDR3 reads TGTGCCATCAGTGACAAGTCTAGGTACGAGCAGTACTTC.

This clonotype was picked up a small number of times. The CDR3 coding sequence is TGTGCCAGCACTACGACACCTTCCGACGAGCAGTACTTC. Translation gives CASTTTPSDEQYF. The chain joins TRBV25-1 to TRBJ2-7; the D is unclear. The CDR3 totals 13 residues. Germline lookup yields CDR1 MGHDK and CDR2 SYGVNS. Trimming took 7 bases from V and 5 from J, leaving 15 bases between them.

This clonotype has a count of ten or more. V gene TRBV24-1 combines with J gene TRBJ2-5, with 10 bases lining up with TRBD1. Looked up from germline, CDR1 is KGHDR and CDR2 is SFDVKD. J gave up 4 bases and V 4 bases, and 5 bases lay outside the gene matches. This CDR3 region has 15 residues. CDR3 bases: TGTGCCACCAGTGACTTCCGGGACAGGGGAGAGACCCAGTACTTC. Translated: CATSDFRDRGETQYF.